A selection of T cell receptor beta chains follows, all from one sample in a study of cytomegalovirus exposure and HLA in healthy donors. Here immunoSEQ multiplex PCR was the method, and the copy in TCRdb shows in-frame clones only, minus some. The sample consists of tens of thousands of clones, approximately 89% of them appearing once. The sequenced sample was PBMCs. The receptor set was obtained from a man aged 30-40 years in good health and CMV-seropositive. CDR3s include the opening cysteine and the closing phenylalanine or tryptophan. The order of the fields is V gene, clone size, J gene, D gene, CDR3 DNA, CDR3 protein. A D gene is named only where the DNA matches it firmly. Size is omitted from some rows. Given values are once, few, many or a class for expanded clones.

V gene: TRBV6-1; clone size: few; J gene: TRBJ2-7; D gene: -; CDR3 DNA: TGTGCCAGCAGTGCCCGGTGGGACACATTCTACGAGCAGTACTTC; CDR3 protein: CASSARWDTFYEQYF
V gene: TRBV9; clone size: -; J gene: TRBJ2-2; D gene: -; CDR3 DNA: TGTGCCAGCAGCGTAGACACCATGAACACCGGGGAGCTGTTTTTT; CDR3 protein: CASSVDTMNTGELFF
V gene: TRBV27; clone size: -; J gene: TRBJ2-1; D gene: -; CDR3 DNA: TGTGCCAGCAGTTACTTTTTCGATGAGCAGTTCTTC; CDR3 protein: CASSYFFDEQFF
V gene: TRBV4-1; clone size: -; J gene: TRBJ2-5; D gene: -; CDR3 DNA: TGCGCCAGCAGCCTCGTGGGAGTTCAAGAGACCCAGTACTTC; CDR3 protein: CASSLVGVQETQYF
V gene: TRBV14; clone size: -; J gene: TRBJ2-5; D gene: TRBD2; CDR3 DNA: TGTGCCAGCAGCCAGGTGCGGGAGGGCCTGGAGACCCAGTACTTC; CDR3 protein: CASSQVREGLETQYF
V gene: TRBV5-1; clone size: -; J gene: TRBJ2-7; D gene: TRBD1; CDR3 DNA: TGCGCCAGCAGCTTGGCCGGACAGGCCTACGAGCAGTACTTC; CDR3 protein: CASSLAGQAYEQYF
V gene: TRBV11-2; clone size: -; J gene: TRBJ1-2; D gene: -; CDR3 DNA: TGTGCCAGCAGCTTAGAGCTAGGGGCAAACTATGGCTACACCTTC; CDR3 protein: CASSLELGANYGYTF
V gene: TRBV4-2; clone size: once; J gene: TRBJ2-7; D gene: -; CDR3 DNA: TGTGCCAGCAGCCAAGATAGTCCCAACCCCTACGAGCAGTACTTC; CDR3 protein: CASSQDSPNPYEQYF
V gene: TRBV7-2; clone size: -; J gene: TRBJ2-5; D gene: TRBD1; CDR3 DNA: TGTGCCAGCAGTTCAGGGGGCCGGCGACGAGAGACCCAGTACTTC; CDR3 protein: CASSSGGRRRETQYF
V gene: TRBV5-4; clone size: -; J gene: TRBJ2-7; D gene: -; CDR3 DNA: TGTGCCAGCAGCTTGGACAGGGACGGATCCTACGAGCAGTACTTC; CDR3 protein: CASSLDRDGSYEQYF
V gene: TRBV30; clone size: -; J gene: TRBJ1-2; D gene: -; CDR3 DNA: TGTGCCTGGGCCCCCACAGCTTACTATGGCTACACCTTC; CDR3 protein: CAWAPTAYYGYTF
V gene: TRBV25-1; clone size: -; J gene: TRBJ1-1; D gene: TRBD1; CDR3 DNA: TGTGCCAGCAGTGACTGGGCCAGGGGGGTGGACACTGAAGCTTTCTTT; CDR3 protein: CASSDWARGVDTEAFF
V gene: TRBV27; clone size: -; J gene: TRBJ1-5; D gene: TRBD1; CDR3 DNA: TGTGCCAGCAGTTCCTCTACAGGGGACAATCAGCCCCAGCATTTT; CDR3 protein: CASSSSTGDNQPQHF
V gene: TRBV27; clone size: -; J gene: TRBJ2-1; D gene: TRBD1; CDR3 DNA: TGTGCCAGCAGTCCCCTACTACTGACAGGGGCCTTACTTAGGAATGAGCAGTTCTTC; CDR3 protein: CASSPLLLTGALLRNEQFF
V gene: TRBV28; clone size: few; J gene: TRBJ2-5; D gene: TRBD1; CDR3 DNA: TGTGCCAGCAGTCTGGGGACAGGCGAAAAAGAGACCCAGTACTTC; CDR3 protein: CASSLGTGEKETQYF